These 22 T cell receptor beta chains were sequenced from one sample in a study of blood T cells in healthy people across ages. With a J-beta primer mix and a sample-barcoded 5' primer, a second PCR ran about 6 to 11 cycles. TCRdb called the 5' RACE reads again in MiXCR, with one record for every CDR3 protein. The table includes hundreds of thousands of distinct CDR3 sequences, under 70% detected once. Sequencing was done on a sample of blood. These TCRs come from a man in his 60s in good health.

The chain employs TRBV12-3 or TRBV12-4 and TRBJ1-1; 8 nucleotides agree with TRBD1. The V and J ends lost 7 bases and 1 base, in that order; junction bases with no gene match: 11. The CDR3 extends over 16 amino acids. CDR3 sequence: CASTRGGTGKNTEAFF. The CDR3 DNA reads TGTGCCAGCACCCGAGGAGGGACAGGAAAGAACACTGAAGCTTTCTTT.

This clonotype has more than one count but fewer than ten. The chain carries TRBV20-1 and TRBJ1-1; TRBD1 is a possible D gene (5 bases). Germline CDR1 reads DFQATT; CDR2 reads SNEGSKA (reference sequence). The CDR3 is 14 amino acids. V was clipped by 6 bases and J by 6 bases, with 20 bases between them. The CDR3, as DNA: TGCAGTGCACCCACGGTAAGGGAAGGGGCTGAAGCTTTCTTT. It is translated as CSAPTVREGAEAFF.

Worth noting for this clonotype: A much larger clone sits a single nucleotide away, making a read error possible. The gene calls are TRBV5-1 and TRBJ2-7; no clear D. The germline CDR1 and CDR2 sequences are SGHRS and YFSETQ. The CDR3 extends over 14 amino acids. The CDR3 region has the DNA TGCGTCAGCAGCTTGGATTCAGATGGCCACGAGCAGTACTTC. It encodes CVSSLDSDGHEQYF.

The chain is built from TRBV29-1 and TRBJ1-2; 8 bases agree with TRBD1. Germline CDR1 reads SQVTM; CDR2 reads ANQGSEA. This CDR3 has 15 amino acids. The trim removed 3 bases at V and 5 bases at J, leaving 11 bases unmatched. The CDR3 sequence is CSVDISRGRVYGYTF. The CDR3, as DNA: TGCAGCGTTGATATCTCCAGGGGGCGGGTATATGGCTACACCTTC. Together with reference TRBV29-1 and TRBJ1-2, the CDR3 gives the full variable domain: SAVISQKPSRDICQRGTSLTIQCQVDSQVTMMFWYRQQPGQSLTLIATANQGSEATYESGFVIDKFPISRPNLTFSTLTVSNMSPEDSSIYLCSVDISRGRVYGYTFGSGTRLTVV.

The chain uses TRBV28 and TRBJ2-4; no clear D gene. With 5 bases removed from V and 13 bases from J, the gap between germline ends came to 18 bases. CDR3 size: 13 residues. Per the germline V gene, CDR1 is MDHEN and CDR2 is SYDVKM. CDR3 DNA: TGTGCCAGCAGTGGCCTAGGTGTTTGGGAACAGTACTTC. Amino acids: CASSGLGVWEQYF.

This sequence joins TRBV7-9 and TRBJ2-7; D gene unclear. The length of the CDR3 is 14 residues. Germline CDR1 reads SEHNR; CDR2 reads FQNEAQ (reference sequence). Trimming pared 5 bases from V and 1 base from J, leaving 12 bases between. The CDR3 nucleotides are TGTGCCAGCAGCCCAGACTTAGGATCCTACGAGCAGTACTTC. Protein sequence: CASSPDLGSYEQYF.

The chain employs TRBV27 and TRBJ2-6, with 12 bases aligning to TRBD1. The V gene end was trimmed by 4 bases and the J gene end by 3 bases; junction bases not matched to a gene: 4. The CDR3 has 17 amino acids. Per the germline V gene, CDR1 is MNHEY and CDR2 is SMNVEV (reference sequence). The CDR3 region is CASSSGQGARGANVLTF. The CDR3 coding sequence is TGTGCCAGCAGTTCGGGACAGGGGGCGCGTGGGGCCAACGTCCTGACTTTC.

The gene calls are TRBV20-1 and TRBJ2-4; 10 nucleotides line up with TRBD2. This CDR3 spans 13 amino acids. Germline trimming cut 5 bases from V and 13 bases from J; bases unmatched to any gene: 11. CDR1 and CDR2 (germline): DFQATT, SNEGSKA (reference sequence). CDR3 DNA: TGCAGTGCTCTAGCGGGGGATCGCAATGAGCAGTACTTC. This gives the protein CSALAGDRNEQYF.

This clonotype came up a few times. At one end the junction does not follow the germline gene, possibly because of a read error. The gene calls are TRBV12-3 or TRBV12-4 and TRBJ2-3; TRBD2 matches 9 bases. The CDR3 runs to 14 residues. The CDR3 DNA reads TGTGCCAGCAGTTGCGGGGGGGGCGCAGATGCGCAGTATTTT. Translation gives CASSCGGGADAQYF.

The chain joins TRBV27 to TRBJ1-1, with D possibly matching TRBD1 (6 bases). V was clipped by 5 bases and J by 5 bases, with 18 bases between them. CDR1 and CDR2 (germline): MNHEY, SMNVEV (reference sequence). CDR3 size: 15 residues. CDR3 loop: CASSILGGLGTEAFF. The CDR3 DNA follows: TGTGCCAGCAGTATTCTAGGGGGGCTTGGTACTGAAGCTTTCTTT.

The rearrangement links TRBV20-1 to TRBJ2-5; 7 bases fit TRBD2. CDR1 and CDR2 (germline): DFQATT, SNEGSKA (reference sequence). This CDR3 spans 15 amino acids. Unmatched junction bases numbered 14, after V lost 6 bases and J lost 4 bases. The CDR3 sequence: CSAGEAGGGRETQYF. DNA of the CDR3: TGCAGTGCCGGAGAGGCTGGCGGGGGACGAGAGACCCAGTACTTC.

This chain uses TRBV10-2 with TRBJ2-1; 12 bases fit TRBD2. Germline V gene lookup returns CDR1 WSHSY and CDR2 SAAADI. The trim removed 8 bases at V and 6 bases at J, leaving 5 bases unmatched. The CDR3 totals 14 residues. CDR3 coding DNA: TGCGCCAGCCTCGGACTAGCGGGGTCCAATGAGCAGTTCTTC. Translation: CASLGLAGSNEQFF.

This rearrangement joins TRBV5-4 to TRBJ2-1; 11 positions match TRBD2. V was pared by 0 bases and J by 10 bases, with 6 bases of the junction left unmatched. The CDR3 consists of 15 residues. Germline V gene sequence: CDR1 SGHNT, CDR2 YYREEE (reference sequence). CDR3 protein: CASSLEASGGLEQFF. CDR3 bases: TGTGCCAGCAGCTTGGAGGCTAGCGGGGGGTTAGAGCAGTTCTTC.

This clonotype was counted a few times. The J gene is TRBJ2-5, the V gene TRBV12-3 or TRBV12-4; D is undetermined. V lost 0 bases and J 1 base, leaving 9 bases between the germline ends. This CDR3 contains 15 residues. CDR3 DNA sequence: TGTGCCAGCAGTTTAGCTGGGGTACTCCAAGAGACCCAGTACTTC. Protein: CASSLAGVLQETQYF.

This clonotype came up many times. The J gene is TRBJ2-7, the V gene TRBV7-8; the D gene is possibly TRBD1 (6 bases). CDR3 length equals 13 residues. Trimming shortened V by 1 base and J by 2 bases, and 6 bases separated the two germline ends. CDR1 and CDR2 (germline): SGHVS, FQNEAQ. This CDR3 reads CASSLDRAYEQYF. The CDR3 DNA reads TGTGCCAGCAGCTTAGACAGGGCCTACGAGCAGTACTTC. Using reference TRBV7-8 and TRBJ2-7 for the parts outside the CDR3, the full variable domain is GAGVSQSPRYKVAKRGQDVALRCDPISGHVSLFWYQQALGQGPEFLTYFQNEAQLDKSGLPSDRFFAERPEGSVSTLKIQRTQQEDSAVYLCASSLDRAYEQYFGPGTRLTVT.

A few counts support this clonotype. This chain links TRBV5-1 with TRBJ2-3, with D perhaps assigned TRBD1 or TRBD2 (6 bases each). With 3 bases removed from V and 5 bases from J, the gap between germline ends came to 13 bases. The CDR3 contains 14 residues. Per germline, CDR1 SGHRS and CDR2 YFSETQ. CDR3 DNA: TGCGCCAGCAGCTGGAGGGGGGCACGAGATACGCAGTATTTT. Encoded protein: CASSWRGARDTQYF.

The rearrangement joins TRBV6-1 to TRBJ2-1; D call uncertain. The CDR3 contains 13 residues. The V gene lost 3 bases and the J gene lost 9 bases, with 12 bases spanning the gap. CDR1 MNHNS and CDR2 SASEGT come from the germline V gene. CDR3 DNA sequence: TGTGCCAGCAGTGAGTCCACACGGGCTGAGCAGTTCTTC. Residues: CASSESTRAEQFF.

This clonotype was observed a few times. The chain joins TRBV6-6 to TRBJ2-1; D is undetermined. The CDR3 is made up of 12 amino acids. Germline CDR1 is MNHNY and CDR2 is SVGAGI (reference sequence). Between the trimmed V and J ends, which lost 6 bases and 5 bases, there was a span of 8 bases. CDR3 in amino acids: CASSPVHNEQFF. In nucleotides, the CDR3 is TGTGCCAGCAGCCCCGTCCACAATGAGCAGTTCTTC.

The chain couples TRBV2 to TRBJ1-5; D not resolved. Per the germline V gene, CDR1 is SNHLY and CDR2 is FYNNEI. The CDR3 totals 13 residues. Trimming cost V 1 base and J 6 bases, with 7 bases left between them. CDR3 in amino acids: CASSEGGFQPQHF. The CDR3 DNA is TGTGCCAGCAGTGAAGGAGGGTTTCAGCCCCAGCATTTT.

This clonotype turned up a few times. The chain joins TRBV25-1 to TRBJ2-6, with D possibly being TRBD1 (6 bases). V lost 5 bases and J lost 3, with 11 bases in between. CDR1 is MGHDK, CDR2 SYGVNS, per germline. The CDR3 is made up of 15 amino acids. The CDR3 sequence is CASSPGQIGANVLTF. The CDR3 nucleotides read TGTGCCAGCAGTCCCGGACAGATTGGGGCCAACGTCCTGACTTTC.

This sequence joins TRBV28 and TRBJ1-2; tentative D call: TRBD1 (5 bases). Germline CDR1 MDHEN, CDR2 SYDVKM. Trimming pared 4 bases from V and 11 bases from J, leaving 17 bases between. This CDR3 is 13 amino acids long. This CDR3 reads CASSSRFEGDYTF. In nucleotides, the CDR3 is TGTGCCAGCAGTTCGAGATTTGAAGGGGATTACACCTTC.

This chain joins TRBV25-1 and TRBJ1-2; D is undetermined. The CDR3 covers 13 residues. V lost 0 bases and J 7 bases, leaving 9 bases between the germline ends. Germline CDR1 reads MGHDK; CDR2 reads SYGVNS. This CDR3 is CASSEYSAGGYTF. The CDR3 DNA follows: TGTGCCAGCAGTGAATATAGTGCCGGTGGCTACACCTTC.